The T cell receptor (beta chain) under discussion was sequenced for a study of blood T cell repertoires in COVID-19. Turning to the study itself: Collection of acute and convalescent COVID-19 samples took place in the United States, Italy and Spain. In each case, the material was cDNA or gDNA derived from T cells, B-cell-depleted T cells, or PBMCs.

After removal of 1 base from V and 7 bases from J, the junction contained 8 bases not matched to a gene. The germline CDR1 and CDR2 sequences are SGHAT and FQNNGV. The CDR3 has 15 residues. As handled by the study authors: Using reference gene primer amplification, nucleated cell counts were estimated. TCRdb's copy holds only in-frame clones and misses some; the assay was immunoSEQ multiplex PCR. The V and J calls and clone size were taken over from that table, and D and trimming were inferred from the DNA. Here the sample spans more than 95,000 clones, 70% to 90% being singletons. The J gene is TRBJ1-2, the V gene TRBV11-2; 8 positions agree with TRBD1. The specimen was peripheral blood. The sequence came from a man in his thirties or forties with acute or convalescent COVID-19. CDR3: CASSLVRTGYSGYTF. The CDR3 DNA is TGTGCCAGCAGCTTAGTGAGGACAGGGTACTCTGGCTACACCTTC.